One sample yielded the 29 T cell receptor beta chains listed below, sequenced in a study of shared clonotypes between healthy human individuals (dated by TCRdb to about 2020). For the CD8 naive samples, CD45RO-negative cells were positively selected for CCR7, yielding a CD45RA+CCR7+ population from which TemRA cells were excluded. Library creation used the immunoSEQ multiplex PCR assay. In TCRdb, the immuneACCESS table is reduced to in-frame sequences with V and J assigned. These tables do not hold every clone; where another copy was compared, an unresolved V gene accounts for under half, and the others remain unexplained. This sample gives about 610,000 clones in total; around 96% of them show up just once. The top ten clonotypes cover 0.11% of the sample. Sequencing was carried out using naive CD8+ T cells sorted from blood. The cell subset or site label, read with the paper, signifies: CD45RA+CCR7+. The source of these receptors is a woman aged 25 to 45 in good health.

The chain recombines TRBV5-1 with TRBJ2-5; TRBD2 matches at 7 bases. V trimming: 4 bases; J trimming: 5 bases; junction bases outside the gene matches: 5. Germline loops: CDR1 SGHRS, CDR2 YFSETQ. This CDR3 region has 13 residues. The CDR3: CASSESGIETQYF. CDR3 nucleotide sequence: TGCGCCAGCAGCGAAAGCGGGATTGAGACCCAGTACTTC. The variable domain in full, with the rest retrieved from reference TRBV5-1 and TRBJ2-5, is KAGVTQTPRYLIKTRGQQVTLSCSPISGHRSVSWYQQTPGQGLQFLFEYFSETQRNKGNFPGRFSGRQFSNSRSEMNVSTLELGDSALYLCASSESGIETQYFGPGTRLLVL.

This sequence joins TRBV20-1 and TRBJ2-1; a weak D match, TRBD2 (6 bases). The V end lost 5 bases, the J end lost 6 bases, and 8 bases lay between the germline ends. Germline CDR1 and CDR2: DFQATT and SNEGSKA (reference sequence). The CDR3 has 11 residues. CDR3 loop: CSAWDFNEQFF. In DNA, the CDR3 is TGCAGTGCTTGGGACTTCAATGAGCAGTTCTTC.

This clone came up once. One end of the junction varies from germline; a read error may be responsible. The chain carries TRBV5-6 and TRBJ2-7, with D perhaps matching TRBD1 (5 bases). From germline, CDR1 is SGHDT and CDR2 YYEEEE. The CDR3 totals 13 residues. This chain's CDR3 is CAGSLQGSYEQYF. In DNA, the CDR3 is TGTGCCGGCAGCTTGCAGGGTTCCTACGAGCAGTACTTC.

J is TRBJ2-3 and V is TRBV11-2; D gene uncertain. The CDR3 loop spans 14 amino acids. Trimming pared 7 bases from V and 3 bases from J, leaving 14 bases between. The germline V gene has CDR1 SGHAT and CDR2 FQNNGV. CDR3 loop: CASTNHVGTDTQYF. CDR3 nucleotides: TGTGCCAGCACTAACCATGTGGGGACAGATACGCAGTATTTT.

V usage is TRBV19 and J usage is TRBJ2-2; D is ambiguous. V lost 3 bases and J 3 bases, leaving 14 bases between the germline ends. The CDR3 has 16 residues. Looked up from germline, CDR1 is LNHDA and CDR2 is SQIVND (reference sequence). The CDR3 is CASSITSPAYTGELFF. DNA for the CDR3: TGTGCCAGTAGTATCACAAGTCCCGCGTACACCGGGGAGCTGTTTTTT.

V usage is TRBV6-6 and J usage is TRBJ2-2, with TRBD1 as a possible D gene (5 bases). Per the germline V gene, CDR1 is MNHNY and CDR2 is SVGAGI (reference sequence). V was pared by 2 bases and J by 4 bases, with 8 bases between. This CDR3 has 14 residues. CDR3 protein: CASSYGRGTGELFF. The CDR3 DNA reads as TGTGCCAGCAGTTACGGTAGGGGCACCGGGGAGCTGTTTTTT.

The chain combines TRBV4-1 with TRBJ2-1; D may be TRBD2 (6 bases). Germline CDR1 and CDR2: MGHRA and YSYEKL. There are 15 residues in the CDR3. Trimming cost V 7 bases and J 4 bases, with 17 bases left between them. This CDR3 reads CASILSEGRYNEQFF. The CDR3 DNA is TGCGCCAGCATCCTATCAGAGGGGAGGTACAATGAGCAGTTCTTC.

J is TRBJ1-5 and V is TRBV10-3; tentative D call: TRBD1 (6 bases). V dropped 6 bases and J dropped 1 base, with 16 bases sitting between them. Germline CDR1 ENHRY, CDR2 SYGVKD. The CDR3 loop spans 16 amino acids. CDR3 amino acids: CAIRDRLGSSNQPQHF. The CDR3 DNA reads TGTGCCATCAGAGACAGGTTGGGGTCGAGCAATCAGCCCCAGCATTTT.

A word on this clone: The junction and the germline gene differ at one end; a read error may be behind it. This chain connects TRBV5-8 to TRBJ2-7; tentatively, D is TRBD1 (6 bases). This CDR3 contains 16 residues. CDR1 is SGHTS, CDR2 YDEGEE, per germline. The CDR3 spells CASSLGAAQMIYEQYF. The CDR3 DNA follows: TGTGCCAGTAGCTTGGGGGCAGCCCAAATGATCTACGAGCAGTACTTC. The full variable domain, completed using reference TRBV5-8 and TRBJ2-7, is EAGVTQSPTHLIKTRGQQATLRCSPISGHTSVYWYQQALGLGLQFLLWYDEGEERNRGNFPPRFSGRQFPNYSSELNVNALELEDSALYLCASSLGAAQMIYEQYFGPGTRLTVT.

The chain carries TRBV20-1 and TRBJ1-2; the D is unclear. V was cut by 0 bases and J by 8 bases, with 7 bases left in between. The CDR3 totals 11 residues. Germline V gene data show CDR1 as DFQATT and CDR2 as SNEGSKA (reference sequence). CDR3 amino acids: CSARDVAGYTF. The CDR3 DNA reads TGCAGTGCTAGAGACGTTGCGGGCTACACCTTC.

A word on this clone: Additional DNA sequences in this sample encode the identical CDR3. The V and J genes are TRBV10-1 and TRBJ2-5, with D unresolved. The CDR3 is 14 amino acids. V was pared by 0 bases and J by 0 bases, with 5 bases between. Germline-derived CDR1 and CDR2 are WNHNN and SYGVQD (reference sequence). The CDR3 protein is CASSESSDQETQYF. In DNA, the CDR3 is TGCGCCAGCAGTGAGTCTTCCGACCAAGAGACCCAGTACTTC.

This sequence joins TRBV5-4 and TRBJ2-7; 8 bases map to TRBD2. Losses at the gene ends were 4 bases for V and 1 base for J; bases not matched to a gene: 7. The V gene's germline CDR1 is SGHNT and CDR2 YYREEE (reference sequence). This CDR3 has 15 amino acids. CDR3 nucleotides: TGTGCCAGCAGCCCCGCCGGGAGGGCTTCCTACGAGCAGTACTTC. This encodes CASSPAGRASYEQYF.

The V and J genes are TRBV27 and TRBJ2-7, with D hard to call. The CDR3 is 12 amino acids. Germline-derived CDR1 and CDR2 are MNHEY and SMNVEV (reference sequence). With 5 bases removed from V and 5 bases from J, the gap between germline ends came to 10 bases. DNA for the CDR3: TGTGCCAGCAGTCTTGTGGGCGACGAGCAGTACTTC. As protein: CASSLVGDEQYF.

This clone came up once. CDR3: CATTGSGPYEQYF. CDR3 DNA: TGTGCCACGACTGGAAGTGGACCCTACGAGCAGTACTTC. The chain combines TRBV2 with TRBJ2-7; no clear D. In germline, CDR1 is SNHLY, CDR2 FYNNEI. The CDR3 runs 13 residues. V was cut by 10 bases and J by 2 bases, with 15 bases left in between.

The chain combines TRBV6-1 with TRBJ2-7; the D gene could be TRBD1 or TRBD2 (5 bases each). Between the trimmed V and J ends, which lost 1 base and 3 bases, there was a span of 10 bases. CDR1 and CDR2 from the germline V gene are MNHNS and SASEGT. The CDR3 contains 14 residues. DNA for the CDR3: TGTGCCAGCAGTGAAGGGGACGGGAACTACGAGCAGTACTTC. Translated: CASSEGDGNYEQYF.

V and J are TRBV27 and TRBJ2-1; 9 bases are a match to TRBD1. The CDR3 sequence is 16 residues long. The J segment lost 10 bases and the V segment lost 1 base, leaving 11 bases of the junction unmatched. The germline V gene has CDR1 MNHEY and CDR2 SMNVEV (reference sequence). The CDR3 sequence is CASSLWTGVGEGEQFF. In DNA form, the CDR3 reads TGTGCCAGCAGTTTATGGACAGGGGTGGGCGAGGGGGAGCAGTTCTTC.

The chain recombines TRBV28 with TRBJ1-2; 9 positions agree with TRBD1. Unmatched junction bases numbered 9, after V lost 7 bases and J lost 3 bases. CDR1 is MDHEN and CDR2 is SYDVKM in the germline V gene. The CDR3 extends over 15 amino acids. The CDR3 coding sequence is TGTGCCAGCACCTCAGAACAGGGGGCGGACTATGGCTACACCTTC. Translating it yields CASTSEQGADYGYTF.

In this sample, this clone turned up once. This chain uses TRBV6-5 with TRBJ1-2; 7 bases match TRBD1. Looked up from germline, CDR1 is MNHEY and CDR2 is SVGAGI. J lost 0 bases, V lost 6 bases, and 7 bases had no gene match. This CDR3 comprises 15 residues. The CDR3 sequence is CASSSDRDPNYGYTF. In DNA form, the CDR3 reads TGTGCCAGCAGCTCCGACAGGGACCCTAACTATGGCTACACCTTC.

This clone was recorded once. This rearrangement joins TRBV28 to TRBJ2-1, with D unresolved. The germline V gene has CDR1 MDHEN and CDR2 SYDVKM. The CDR3 sequence is 14 residues long. Deletions cut 2 bases from V and 4 bases from J, with 9 bases between. The CDR3 DNA is TGTGCCAGCAGTTTACAGACTGGATACAATGAGCAGTTCTTC. Translating gives CASSLQTGYNEQFF.

The chain recombines TRBV10-3 with TRBJ2-5; maybe TRBD2 (6 bases). The germline V gene encodes CDR1 ENHRY and CDR2 SYGVKD. The CDR3 has 14 amino acids. The ends were cut back, 7 bases at V and 2 bases at J, with 14 bases in the middle. CDR3 sequence (DNA): TGTGCCATCAAGGCCGCCGGGAGACAAGAGACCCAGTACTTC. Its protein product is CAIKAAGRQETQYF.

The CDR3 DNA reads TGCAGCGGTCGGGACGGAAAAAACATTCAGTACTTC. Translating gives CSGRDGKNIQYF. The chain joins TRBV29-1 to TRBJ2-4, with D possibly being TRBD1 or TRBD2 (5 bases each). The length of the CDR3 is 12 residues. Germline V gene data show CDR1 as SQVTM and CDR2 as ANQGSEA. The V end was cut by 7 bases, the J end by 4 bases, with 11 bases between.

This clone appeared a single time. The chain couples TRBV7-2 to TRBJ2-5; D remains unclear. V was shortened by 3 bases and J by 4 bases, with 6 bases between the two germline ends. Germline V gene lookup returns CDR1 SGHTA and CDR2 FQGNSA. The CDR3 covers 12 residues. CDR3 coding DNA: TGTGCCAGCAGCTTTCTTGTAGAGACCCAGTACTTC. Translated: CASSFLVETQYF.

The chain carries TRBV19 and TRBJ2-3, with 11 bases identical to TRBD1. Per the germline V gene, CDR1 is LNHDA and CDR2 is SQIVND (reference sequence). Germline trimming cut 4 bases from V and 3 bases from J; bases unmatched to any gene: 9. The CDR3 spans 17 residues. The CDR3 sequence is CASSSWTGGGRTDTQYF. CDR3 DNA: TGTGCCAGTAGTAGTTGGACAGGGGGCGGTCGGACAGATACGCAGTATTTT.

As concerns this clone: Other DNA sequences in this sample translate to the same CDR3. The chain uses TRBV28 and TRBJ2-1; D possibly matches TRBD1 or TRBD2 (5 bases each). CDR1 and CDR2 (germline): MDHEN, SYDVKM. CDR3 size: 13 residues. Deletions cut 3 bases from V and 3 bases from J, with 6 bases between. In DNA, the CDR3 is TGTGCCAGCAGTTTTGGGGGCTACAATGAGCAGTTCTTC. Residues: CASSFGGYNEQFF.

This clone appeared a single time. The V call is TRBV28, the J call TRBJ2-5, with unresolved D. Germline-derived CDR1 and CDR2 are MDHEN and SYDVKM. Trimming took 6 bases from V and 1 from J, leaving 18 bases between them. CDR3 length equals 16 residues. In DNA form, the CDR3 reads TGTGCCAGCAGCTCACCTATCCAGACCTCCCAAGAGACCCAGTACTTC. Its protein is CASSSPIQTSQETQYF.

This clone was counted a single time. The J gene is TRBJ1-5, the V gene TRBV5-8, with a tentative D call TRBD1 (6 bases). Trimming removed 7 bases from V and 0 bases from J, with 14 bases in between. CDR3 length equals 15 residues. CDR1 is SGHTS, CDR2 YDEGEE, per germline. CDR3 in amino acids: CASGSRGYSNQPQHF. The DNA for the CDR3 is TGTGCCAGCGGAAGCAGGGGATATAGCAATCAGCCCCAGCATTTT.

The gene calls are TRBV5-6 and TRBJ2-5, with TRBD1 identical over 9 bases. Per germline, CDR1 SGHDT and CDR2 YYEEEE. V was pared by 0 bases and J by 2 bases, with 5 bases of the junction left unmatched. This CDR3 has 16 residues. The CDR3 loop reads CASSLAGTGLQETQYF. Here the CDR3 DNA reads TGTGCCAGCAGCTTGGCCGGGACAGGGCTTCAAGAGACCCAGTACTTC. Variable domain in full (rest from reference TRBV5-6 and TRBJ2-5): DAGVTQSPTHLIKTRGQQVTLRCSPKSGHDTVSWYQQALGQGPQFIFQYYEEEERQRGNFPDRFSGHQFPNYSSELNVNALLLGDSALYLCASSLAGTGLQETQYFGPGTRLLVL.

Notes on this clone: Its ends do not fully match the called genes, so a read error is possible. This rearrangement joins TRBV7-9 to TRBJ2-2, with a possible D match to TRBD1 (5 bases). CDR1 and CDR2 from the germline V gene are SEHNR and FQNEAQ (reference sequence). CDR3 length: 14 residues. CDR3 nucleotides: TGTGCCAGCAGCATAGCAGGGAAAACCGGGGAGCTGTTTTTT. Its protein product is CASSIAGKTGELFF.

The gene calls are TRBV7-9 and TRBJ2-7; 11 bases are shared with TRBD2. Germline CDR1 and CDR2: SEHNR and FQNEAQ (reference sequence). J was trimmed by 0 bases and V by 6 bases; bases with no gene match: 7. There are 16 residues in the CDR3. CDR3 nucleotides: TGTGCCAGCAGAGGAAGAACTAGCGGGAGCTCCTACGAGCAGTACTTC. This gives the protein CASRGRTSGSSYEQYF.